Detailed here is one T cell receptor beta chain. The assay was immunoSEQ multiplex PCR, and TCRdb's table has in-frame clones only and misses some. The table shows about 250,000 clones, with roughly 89% occurring only once. As to treatment: 19 received Ad26.COV2.S at low or high dose, single or two shots; about 5 received placebo; per-sample allocation not given. The samples were gathered on day 63 after the first injection of vaccine or placebo. This sample was included in a study of Ad26.COV2.S vaccination and SARS-CoV-2 variants. The sequences come from peripheral blood, collected in a trial of Ad26.COV2.S vaccine versus placebo. This sequence originates from a person aged 18 to 59 who received the Ad26.COV2.S COVID-19 vaccine or a placebo.

The CDR3 region is CASSTLSTAPINTEAFF. CDR3 DNA: TGTGCCAGCAGTACCCTGTCAACGGCGCCCATTAACACTGAAGCTTTCTTT. V is TRBV27 and J is TRBJ1-1; unclear D gene. The germline gives CDR1 MNHEY, CDR2 SMNVEV (reference sequence). Trimming took off 5 bases at V and 2 bases at J, with 21 bases between the two ends. CDR3 size: 17 residues.